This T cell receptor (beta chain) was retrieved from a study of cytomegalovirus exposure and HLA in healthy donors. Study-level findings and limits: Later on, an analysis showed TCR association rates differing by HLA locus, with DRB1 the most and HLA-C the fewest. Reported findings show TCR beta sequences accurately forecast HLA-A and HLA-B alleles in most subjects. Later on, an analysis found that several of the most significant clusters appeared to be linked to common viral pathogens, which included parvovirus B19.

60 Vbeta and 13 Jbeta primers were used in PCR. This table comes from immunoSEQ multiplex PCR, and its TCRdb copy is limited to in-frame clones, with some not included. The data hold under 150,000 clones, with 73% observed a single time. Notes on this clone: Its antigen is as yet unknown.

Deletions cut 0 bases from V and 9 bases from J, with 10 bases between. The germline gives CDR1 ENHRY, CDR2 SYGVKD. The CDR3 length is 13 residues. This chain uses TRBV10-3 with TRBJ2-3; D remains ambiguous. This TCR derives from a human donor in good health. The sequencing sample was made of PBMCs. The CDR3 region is CAISESPFQTQYF. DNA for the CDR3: TGTGCCATCAGTGAGTCCCCTTTCCAGACGCAGTATTTT.